This TCR beta chain appears in the sequencing data of a study of long-term antiretroviral therapy in people with HIV. Whole-study findings and limits: Versus controls, repertoires in people with HIV had narrower CDR3 length ranges.

Trimming pared 1 base from V and 9 bases from J, leaving 8 bases between. CDR1 is SGHNT, CDR2 YYREEE, per germline (reference sequence). The CDR3 runs 13 residues. Details on this clone: Antigen: not known.

The assay, immunoSEQ v3.0, was run at survey level. Method: immunoSEQ multiplex PCR; TCRdb's copy keeps in-frame clones and lacks some. This sample has some 35,000 clones; over 90% occur once, and the top ten carry 3.6%. The gene calls are TRBV5-4 and TRBJ1-6; D gene ambiguous. This clonotype originated in a woman between 45 and 60 years old with HIV. The specimen comprised unsorted PBMCs, sampled 4.1 years after starting antiretroviral therapy. The CDR3 sequence: CASSLTSSSPLHF. The CDR3, as DNA: TGTGCCAGCAGCTTGACCTCGAGTTCACCCCTCCACTTT.